Listed below are T cell receptor beta chains from one sample, sequenced in a study of cytomegalovirus exposure and HLA in healthy donors. TCRdb's copy holds only in-frame clones and misses some; the assay was immunoSEQ multiplex PCR. The sample holds 150,000 to 200,000 clones; around 84% are singletons and the top ten take roughly 1.9%. The sequencing sample was made of PBMCs. The receptors here all came from a woman between 18 and 29 years old in good health and CMV-seronegative. Both conserved end residues are part of each CDR3. The order of the fields is D gene, J gene, V gene, clone size, CDR3 DNA, CDR3 protein. D genes are given only for firm matches. Expanded clones get a size class; other rows say once, few or many, or leave the size out.

. | TRBJ1-4 | TRBV5-1 | . | TGCGCCAGCAGAGCCTCCCGACTCTCTACGGAGGAAAAACTGTTTTTT | CASRASRLSTEEKLFF
. | TRBJ1-2 | TRBV19 | . | TGTGCCAGTAGTAGCGCAGGGCCTAGTATTGGCTACACCTTC | CASSSAGPSIGYTF
TRBD2 | TRBJ2-1 | TRBV9 | . | TGTGCCAGCAGCGCGACTAGCGGGACATACAATGAGCAGTTCTTC | CASSATSGTYNEQFF
TRBD1 | TRBJ2-5 | TRBV19 | . | TGTGCCAGTAGTCTCATAACAGGGGGCCAAGAGACCCAGTACTTC | CASSLITGGQETQYF
. | TRBJ2-5 | TRBV19 | once | TGTGCCAGTAGTTTCTCAGGGGCAGGGCAAGAGACCCAGTACTTC | CASSFSGAGQETQYF
TRBD1 | TRBJ2-7 | TRBV7-8 | . | TGTGCCAGCAGCTCCGACAGGGGATTGTACGAGCAGTACTTC | CASSSDRGLYEQYF
TRBD1 | TRBJ1-2 | TRBV7-2 | . | TGTGCCAGCAGCCCCGGGACAGGGGGCGCTGGCTACACCTTC | CASSPGTGGAGYTF
TRBD1 | TRBJ1-2 | TRBV18 | once | TGTGCCAGCTTCCGACAGGGGGATGGCTACACCTTC | CASFRQGDGYTF
TRBD2 | TRBJ2-1 | TRBV11-3 | . | TGTGCCAGCAGCTTAGATCCACGGACTAGCGGGAGGGGCTACAATGAGCAGTTCTTC | CASSLDPRTSGRGYNEQFF
. | TRBJ1-2 | TRBV28 | . | TGTGCCAGCACCCCGTGGGGTGTGAGGGATGGCTACACCTTC | CASTPWGVRDGYTF
. | TRBJ2-7 | TRBV5-6 | few | TGTGCCAGCAGCGTGGGGGCTAGCGTTATTATCGAGCAGTACTTC | CASSVGASVIIEQYF
. | TRBJ1-1 | TRBV30 | . | TGTGCAGTGGGGCAGGGTGAAGCTTTCTTT | CAVGQGEAFF
. | TRBJ2-2 | TRBV7-6 | once | TGTGCCAGCTCCAAATCCACCGGGGAGCTGTTTTTT | CASSKSTGELFF
. | TRBJ1-1 | TRBV10-3 | once | TGTGCCATCAATAAGGAGGGGCCAGGCACTGAAGCTTTCTTT | CAINKEGPGTEAFF
. | TRBJ2-1 | TRBV14 | . | TGTGCCAGCAGCCCCTTGGAGGGACGGGGCAATGAGCAGTTCTTC | CASSPLEGRGNEQFF
. | TRBJ2-7 | TRBV30 | . | TGTGCCTGGAGTCTAAACCCCCCCTACGAGCAGTACTTC | CAWSLNPPYEQYF
TRBD1 | TRBJ1-1 | TRBV30 | . | TGTGCCTGGACCAGGGACAGGGGGAATTGGGTGAACACTGAAGCTTTCTTT | CAWTRDRGNWVNTEAFF
TRBD2 | TRBJ2-1 | TRBV9 | . | TGTGCCAGCAGCGGGACTAGAAACAATGAGCAGTTCTTC | CASSGTRNNEQFF
TRBD2 | TRBJ2-7 | TRBV19 | . | TGTGCCAGTAGTATAGGAAGCGGGAGGGCCGGTGGAAACGAGCAGTACTTC | CASSIGSGRAGGNEQYF
TRBD1 | TRBJ2-7 | TRBV7-6 | once | TGTGCCAGCAGCTATCGGACAGGGGGCTCCTACGAGCAGTACTTC | CASSYRTGGSYEQYF
. | TRBJ1-2 | TRBV27 | few | TGTGCCAGCAGTGGGCCCTATGGCTACACCTTC | CASSGPYGYTF
TRBD2 | TRBJ2-7 | TRBV9 | . | TGTGCCAGCAGCGACGGGAGGACCTACGAGCAGTACTTC | CASSDGRTYEQYF
. | TRBJ2-1 | TRBV14 | . | TGTGCCAGCAGCCAGTATCATGAGCAGTTCTTC | CASSQYHEQFF
TRBD2 | TRBJ2-2 | TRBV5-8 | . | TGTGCCAGCAGCTCGGGGGCCCATAGCGGGAGTATCGACACCGGGGAGCTGTTTTTT | CASSSGAHSGSIDTGELFF
TRBD2 | TRBJ2-7 | TRBV7-9 | . | TGTTCCAGCAGCGGGGGGGACGGGGAAAGTCCCGATTACGAGCAGTACTTC | CSSSGGDGESPDYEQYF
. | TRBJ2-2 | TRBV30 | . | TGTGCCTGGAGGCCGGGAATGAGCGGGGAGCTGTTTTTT | CAWRPGMSGELFF
TRBD1 | TRBJ1-5 | TRBV5-1 | few | TGCGCCCTCCCGTGGAGGGGACAGGGAGATTTATATAGCAATCAGCCCCAGCATTTT | CALPWRGQGDLYSNQPQHF
. | TRBJ1-6 | TRBV7-8 | . | TGTGCCAGCAGCTCAGACAGGCCCAGCTCCTATAATTCACCCCTCCACTTT | CASSSDRPSSYNSPLHF
. | TRBJ2-3 | TRBV11-2 | . | TGTGCCAGCAGCTTAGTATCAGGGACTTCAGATACGCAGTATTTT | CASSLVSGTSDTQYF
TRBD1 | TRBJ1-2 | TRBV19 | . | TGTGCCAGTAGTTGGGACAGCTTATATGGCTACACCTTC | CASSWDSLYGYTF
. | TRBJ1-1 | TRBV30 | . | TGTGCCTGGAGTATATCTATGAACACTGAAGCTTTCTTT | CAWSISMNTEAFF
TRBD1 | TRBJ2-7 | TRBV5-1 | few | TGCGCCAGCAGCTTGGCACAGGGGGCTAACCACGAGCAGTACTTC | CASSLAQGANHEQYF
. | TRBJ1-1 | TRBV2 | . | TGTGCCAGCAGTGAAAGTAGGCCTGCGGACACTGAAGCTTTCTTT | CASSESRPADTEAFF